This entry lists 29 T cell receptor beta chains sequenced from one sample in a study of blood T cell repertoires in COVID-19. Some clones are missing from TCRdb's copy, which holds only in-frame ones; the method was immunoSEQ multiplex PCR. The repertoire holds about 350,000 clones, around 90% seen once, with 3.5% to 4% in the top ten. Sequenced: peripheral blood. The receptors shown here come from a woman in her fifties or sixties with COVID-19, enrolled during active disease.

The V gene is TRBV19, the J gene TRBJ1-4; 7 bases fit TRBD1. V was clipped by 5 bases and J by 3 bases; unmatched bases: 6. This CDR3 has 15 residues. In germline, CDR1 is LNHDA, CDR2 SQIVND (reference sequence). CDR3 in amino acids: CASSPGQVPNEKLFF. DNA of the CDR3: TGTGCCAGTAGTCCAGGACAGGTGCCTAATGAAAAACTGTTTTTT.

The chain's CDR3 is CASSDPGSPYNEQFF. The CDR3 DNA reads TGTGCCAGCAGTGACCCGGGGAGCCCCTACAATGAGCAGTTCTTC. The chain has TRBV6-4 and TRBJ2-1, with D perhaps TRBD2 (5 bases). The ends were cut back, 2 bases at V and 2 bases at J, with 10 bases in the middle. The CDR3 has 15 amino acids. Germline V gene data show CDR1 as MRHNA and CDR2 as SNTAGT.

J is TRBJ1-1 and V is TRBV5-6; TRBD1 matches 8 bases. CDR1 is SGHDT, CDR2 YYEEEE, per germline. The trim removed 2 bases at V and 4 bases at J, leaving 4 bases unmatched. CDR3 length: 14 residues. Written as DNA, the CDR3 is TGTGCCAGCAGCTTCGGACAGGGTGTCACTGAAGCTTTCTTT. Its translation: CASSFGQGVTEAFF.

The genes are TRBV28 and TRBJ2-3, with 10 positions matching TRBD2. Germline V lookup: CDR1 MDHEN, CDR2 SYDVKM. V shed 3 bases and J 3 bases; nucleotides not matched to a gene: 6. CDR3 length equals 16 residues. DNA of the CDR3: TGTGCCAGCAGTTTTTTAGCGGGGGGCGGGACAGATACGCAGTATTTT. Residues: CASSFLAGGGTDTQYF.

The rearrangement joins TRBV19 to TRBJ1-6, with TRBD1 as a possible D gene (5 bases). CDR3 length: 13 residues. V was pared by 3 bases and J by 9 bases, with 9 bases between. CDR1 is LNHDA and CDR2 is SQIVND in the germline V gene (reference sequence). The chain's CDR3 is CASSMQGGSPLHF. DNA of the CDR3: TGTGCCAGTAGTATGCAGGGCGGTTCACCCCTCCACTTT.

The V gene is TRBV5-1, the J gene TRBJ2-7; weak D call: TRBD1 (6 bases). The CDR3 extends over 15 amino acids. Germline V gene lookup returns CDR1 SGHRS and CDR2 YFSETQ. The V gene lost 5 bases and the J gene lost 0 bases, with 15 bases spanning the gap. This CDR3 is CASSLQGLGSYEQYF. As DNA, the CDR3 is TGCGCCAGCAGTCTGCAGGGGCTCGGCTCCTACGAGCAGTACTTC.

CDR3 DNA: TGCGCCAGCAGCCAAGATCAGAGGGGGCGCGTTGAAAAACTGTTTTTT. The encoded protein is CASSQDQRGRVEKLFF. The V gene is TRBV4-1, the J gene TRBJ1-4, with 7 nucleotides matching TRBD1. The germline V gene has CDR1 MGHRA and CDR2 YSYEKL. This CDR3 is built from 16 residues. The V segment lost 0 bases and the J segment 7 bases; nucleotides outside the gene matches: 8.

The rearrangement joins TRBV29-1 to TRBJ2-1, with 10 bases identical to TRBD2. Germline V CDR1 and CDR2: SQVTM, ANQGSEA. V dropped 7 bases and J dropped 4; count of bases not matched to a gene: 10. The CDR3 is made up of 15 amino acids. The CDR3 sequence is CSALAGAGEYNEQFF. The CDR3 region has the DNA TGCAGCGCCCTAGCGGGGGCCGGCGAGTACAATGAGCAGTTCTTC.

The chain couples TRBV18 to TRBJ2-3; D is possibly TRBD1 (5 bases). V was trimmed by 3 bases and J by 1 base, leaving 11 bases between them. The CDR3 totals 15 residues. CDR1 and CDR2 (germline): KGHSH, LQKENI. CDR3: CASSPNKGGTDTQYF. CDR3 nucleotides: TGTGCCAGCTCACCGAACAAAGGGGGCACAGATACGCAGTATTTT.

V gene TRBV6-6 combines with J gene TRBJ1-1; tentatively, D is TRBD1 (5 bases). The germline V and J ends were trimmed by 1 base and 2 bases, with 11 bases remaining between them. CDR1 and CDR2 (germline): MNHNY, SVGAGI (reference sequence). CDR3 length: 15 residues. The CDR3 protein is CASSYYATVNTEAFF. CDR3 nucleotide sequence: TGTGCCAGCAGTTACTACGCGACAGTAAACACTGAAGCTTTCTTT.

The chain employs TRBV7-6 and TRBJ2-7; the D gene is possibly TRBD1 (5 bases). This CDR3 has 14 residues. With 1 base removed from V and 2 bases from J, the gap between germline ends came to 9 bases. Looked up from germline, CDR1 is SGHVS and CDR2 is FNYEAQ. CDR3 loop: CASSLGPGTYEQYF. The CDR3 DNA sequence: TGTGCCAGCAGCTTAGGGCCAGGGACCTACGAGCAGTACTTC.

The J gene is TRBJ1-2, the V gene TRBV5-1, with 8 bases matching TRBD1. Germline V lookup: CDR1 SGHRS, CDR2 YFSETQ. V gave up 7 bases and J gave up 5 bases; unmatched junction bases: 7. This CDR3 comprises 13 residues. CDR3 loop: CASGFQGAYGYTF. CDR3 bases: TGCGCCAGCGGGTTTCAGGGGGCGTATGGCTACACCTTC.

J is TRBJ2-3 and V is TRBV18; TRBD2 matches at 10 bases. Germline-derived CDR1 and CDR2 are KGHSH and LQKENI. The CDR3 length is 15 residues. Trimming removed 5 bases from V and 1 base from J; junction bases left unmatched: 3. DNA of the CDR3: TGTGCCAGCTCATCCGGACTAGCGGGCACAGATACGCAGTATTTT. Its translation: CASSSGLAGTDTQYF.

For this clone: The same CDR3 arises from other DNA sequences in this sample as well. The V and J genes are TRBV5-1 and TRBJ1-1; TRBD1 matches 7 bases. Per the germline V gene, CDR1 is SGHRS and CDR2 is YFSETQ. Trimming at V came to 4 bases and at J to 5 bases, leaving 8 bases not matched to a gene. The CDR3 totals 14 residues. The CDR3: CASSQEQGRTEAFF. CDR3 sequence (DNA): TGCGCCAGCAGCCAGGAACAGGGGAGAACTGAAGCTTTCTTT. Full variable domain (missing parts from reference TRBV5-1 and TRBJ1-1): KAGVTQTPRYLIKTRGQQVTLSCSPISGHRSVSWYQQTPGQGLQFLFEYFSETQRNKGNFPGRFSGRQFSNSRSEMNVSTLELGDSALYLCASSQEQGRTEAFFGQGTRLTVV.

As for this clone: Other DNA sequences from this sample encode an identical CDR3 as well. V and J are TRBV5-1 and TRBJ2-7; perhaps TRBD1 as D (6 bases). Trimming cost V 0 bases and J 1 base, with 8 bases left between them. The CDR3 length is 14 residues. CDR1 and CDR2 (germline): SGHRS, YFSETQ. The CDR3 nucleotides read TGCGCCAGCAGCTTGGACAGGGCTTCCTACGAGCAGTACTTC. Protein: CASSLDRASYEQYF.

The chain couples TRBV24-1 to TRBJ1-2, with D perhaps matching TRBD1 (5 bases). Looked up from germline, CDR1 is KGHDR and CDR2 is SFDVKD. The CDR3 contains 13 residues. Trimming stripped 0 bases from V and 6 bases from J, with 7 bases between. This CDR3 is CATSDLRGHGYTF. CDR3 DNA sequence: TGTGCCACCAGTGATTTGAGGGGTCATGGCTACACCTTC.

The table lists this clone with a count of one. The chain combines TRBV21-1 with TRBJ1-5; the table names TRBD1, a call not compared with the DNA. TRBV21-1 constitutes a pseudogene. The CDR3 totals 18 residues. The CDR3 spells CASSNQGTGVRNNQPQHF. CDR3 in DNA: TGTGCCAGCAGCAATCAGGGGACAGGGGTGAGAAACAATCAGCCCCAGCATTTT.

This chain uses TRBV5-6 with TRBJ1-2; no clear D gene. CDR3 length: 13 amino acids. Looked up from germline, CDR1 is SGHDT and CDR2 is YYEEEE. Trimming took off 4 bases at V and 4 bases at J, with 11 bases between the two ends. The chain's CDR3 is CASSMGDLYGYTF. DNA for the CDR3: TGTGCCAGCAGCATGGGAGATCTCTATGGCTACACCTTC.

The chain combines TRBV28 with TRBJ1-2; D might be TRBD1 (6 bases). Germline loops: CDR1 MDHEN, CDR2 SYDVKM. Trimming cost V 4 bases and J 6 bases, with 12 bases left between them. CDR3 length: 13 residues. The CDR3 DNA is TGTGCCAGCAGTTACAGGGTAGCGAATGGCTACACCTTC. Its translation: CASSYRVANGYTF.

Written as DNA, the CDR3 is TGTGCCAGCAGTGAAACGGGAAGCAATCAGCCCCAGCATTTT. Amino acids: CASSETGSNQPQHF. This chain uses TRBV6-1 with TRBJ1-5; no definite D call. The CDR3 runs to 14 residues. The ends were cut back, 2 bases at V and 1 base at J, with 6 bases in the middle. Germline assignment: CDR1 MNHNS and CDR2 SASEGT.

This clone has just a few counts. The rearrangement uses TRBV4-2 and TRBJ2-7; TRBD1 matches 8 bases. The CDR3 runs to 16 residues. Per the germline V gene, CDR1 is LGHNA and CDR2 is YNFKEQ. Trimming at V came to 3 bases and at J to 2 bases, leaving 9 bases not matched to a gene. The CDR3 reads CASSHTAGQAPYEQYF. In DNA form, the CDR3 reads TGTGCCAGCAGCCACACCGCGGGACAGGCTCCCTACGAGCAGTACTTC.

There are a few counts of this clone. In DNA form, the CDR3 reads TGTGCCAGCAGCCAAGATGAGACAGGGGGGACCACTGAAGCTTTCTTT. Translated, it gives CASSQDETGGTTEAFF. This chain joins TRBV4-2 and TRBJ1-1; 9 bases line up with TRBD1. The CDR3 contains 16 residues. V shed 0 bases and J 4 bases; nucleotides not matched to a gene: 6. Per the germline V gene, CDR1 is LGHNA and CDR2 is YNFKEQ.

The count of this clone is one. CDR3 amino acids: CASSVGRGAYGYTF. DNA of the CDR3: TGTGCCAGTAGTGTGGGCAGGGGAGCCTATGGCTACACCTTC. The chain links TRBV19 to TRBJ1-2; tentative D call: TRBD1 (6 bases). CDR3 length: 14 amino acids. The germline V gene has CDR1 LNHDA and CDR2 SQIVND (reference sequence). V dropped 5 bases and J dropped 4 bases, with 14 bases sitting between them.

The V call is TRBV30, the J call TRBJ1-2, with no clear D. Germline V gene sequence: CDR1 GTSNPN, CDR2 SVGIG (reference sequence). Trimming pared 5 bases from V and 2 bases from J, leaving 9 bases between. The CDR3 length is 12 residues. CDR3 in amino acids: CAWVRGNYGYTF. The CDR3 region has the DNA TGTGCCTGGGTCCGGGGAAACTATGGCTACACCTTC.

The chain carries TRBV4-2 and TRBJ1-4; D ambiguous. The CDR3 is made up of 16 amino acids. Germline V gene sequence: CDR1 LGHNA, CDR2 YNFKEQ. Trimming shortened V by 1 base and J by 10 bases, and 19 bases separated the two germline ends. DNA for the CDR3: TGTGCCAGCAGCCAAGCATCGGTGCAGCGGGAGCGAAAACTGTTTTTT. Amino acid sequence: CASSQASVQRERKLFF.

The chain recombines TRBV7-9 with TRBJ1-2; the D gene is possibly TRBD1 (6 bases). With 0 bases removed from V and 13 bases from J, the gap between germline ends came to 9 bases. The germline V gene has CDR1 SEHNR and CDR2 FQNEAQ (reference sequence). The CDR3 has 11 amino acids. For the CDR3, the DNA is TGTGCCAGCAGCTTAGCGACAGGTTGCACCTTC. Protein sequence: CASSLATGCTF. Together with reference TRBV7-9 and TRBJ1-2, the CDR3 gives the full variable domain: DTGVSQNPRHKITKRGQNVTFRCDPISEHNRLYWYRQTLGQGPEFLTYFQNEAQLEKSRLLSDRFSAERPKGSFSTLEIQRTEQGDSAMYLCASSLATGCTFGSGTRLTVV.

The V and J genes are TRBV5-1 and TRBJ1-6; TRBD1 might be the D (5 bases). The germline V gene encodes CDR1 SGHRS and CDR2 YFSETQ. Trimming removed 6 bases at V and 0 bases at J, with 13 bases between. The CDR3 sequence is 16 residues long. The CDR3 loop reads CASTLTVLSYNSPLHF. The CDR3 DNA sequence: TGCGCCAGCACTTTGACAGTTCTCTCCTATAATTCACCCCTCCACTTT.

CDR3 residues: CASSLDPPGYEQFF. CDR3 nucleotides: TGTGCCAGCTCACTCGACCCTCCGGGTTATGAGCAGTTCTTC. V usage is TRBV18 and J usage is TRBJ2-1, with D hard to call. Trimming shortened V by 4 bases and J by 8 bases, and 15 bases separated the two germline ends. The CDR3 has 14 residues. Per the germline V gene, CDR1 is KGHSH and CDR2 is LQKENI.

The chain links TRBV2 to TRBJ2-7; the match to TRBD1 covers 8 bases. Germline CDR1 SNHLY, CDR2 FYNNEI. This CDR3 has 14 residues. V trimming: 6 bases; J trimming: 3 bases; junction bases outside the gene matches: 7. The chain's CDR3 is CASRGQARGYEQYF. Here the CDR3 DNA reads TGTGCCAGCAGGGGACAGGCGCGGGGCTACGAGCAGTACTTC.